Listed below are T cell receptor beta chains from one sample, sequenced in a study of blood T cells in healthy people across ages. TCRdb reprocessed the 5' RACE reads with MiXCR, giving one entry per CDR3 protein. The data show 1.8 million or so distinct CDR3 sequences, roughly two fifths seen once. The sequenced sample consisted of blood. These receptors were taken from a human donor in good health. The conserved cysteine and the conserved F or W are not part of the CDR3 here. The listing skips clone size in some rows; elsewhere it reads once, few, many or a size class.

V: TRBV7-2
size: .
J: TRBJ2-1
CDR3: ASSYQMRSSYNEQF

V: TRBV20-1
size: .
J: TRBJ2-4
CDR3: SARGQQGSLFRAKNIQY

V: TRBV28
size: .
J: TRBJ2-5
CDR3: ASSFLPRGETQY

V: TRBV5-1
size: few
J: TRBJ2-6
CDR3: ASSLQNSGANVLT

V: TRBV20-1
size: few
J: TRBJ1-1
CDR3: SAADDPLQAF

V: TRBV7-8
size: .
J: TRBJ1-1
CDR3: ASSLNPAGGTEAF

V: TRBV6-5
size: .
J: TRBJ1-5
CDR3: ASSYTDRDPDGNQPQH

V: TRBV20-1
size: few
J: TRBJ2-1
CDR3: SATGTGVSWDGQF

V: TRBV7-3
size: .
J: TRBJ1-1
CDR3: ASSLQGRVTEAF

V: TRBV11-2
size: many
J: TRBJ1-6
CDR3: ASSLEGWRGDSPLH

V: TRBV10-3
size: .
J: TRBJ2-5
CDR3: AISEDRNQETQY

V: TRBV6-2/TRBV6-3
size: few
J: TRBJ1-2
CDR3: ASNLQGYYGYT

V: TRBV20-1
size: .
J: TRBJ1-5
CDR3: SASGHTNQPQH

V: TRBV20-1
size: few
J: TRBJ2-3
CDR3: SARLGLARRDTQY

V: TRBV28
size: .
J: .
CDR3: ASSMGGDRGLEQY

V: TRBV6-2/TRBV6-3
size: .
J: TRBJ2-2
CDR3: ASSYIQGHTGELF

V: TRBV20-1
size: .
J: TRBJ2-4
CDR3: SASSGGPSGTYVQY

V: TRBV7-9
size: .
J: TRBJ2-7
CDR3: ASSPASAEEQY

V: TRBV6-5
size: .
J: .
CDR3: ASSYSGQRGEQF

V: TRBV6-5
size: few
J: .
CDR3: ASSPSVAGYEQY

V: TRBV29-1
size: .
J: TRBJ2-3
CDR3: SVVQGAMGDTQY

V: TRBV29-1
size: once
J: TRBJ2-7
CDR3: SVAQGGASYEQY

V: TRBV29-1
size: many
J: TRBJ1-2
CDR3: SARTGTNYGYT

V: TRBV20-1
size: few
J: .
CDR3: SASSDPDRVEQY

V: TRBV5-1
size: few
J: TRBJ2-3
CDR3: ASSFRDLSTDTQY

V: TRBV11-2
size: few
J: TRBJ1-6
CDR3: ASSPTGKGGSPLH

V: TRBV19
size: .
J: TRBJ2-7
CDR3: ASSHGTVYEQY

V: TRBV20-1
size: .
J: TRBJ2-3
CDR3: SASVVSGGVKWDTQY

V: TRBV7-2
size: .
J: TRBJ1-2
CDR3: ASSPLSGETGNYGYT

V: TRBV5-1
size: .
J: TRBJ1-1
CDR3: ASSMTGVGTEAF

V: TRBV27
size: .
J: TRBJ2-5
CDR3: ASLSPEEETQY

V: TRBV4-1
size: once
J: TRBJ1-6
CDR3: ASSHDIRGSPLH

V: TRBV3-1
size: .
J: TRBJ2-5
CDR3: ASSHPLAVQETQY

V: TRBV5-1
size: .
J: TRBJ2-1
CDR3: ASSFTGVHHNEQF

V: TRBV4-3
size: .
J: TRBJ2-7
CDR3: ASSQEATGVPYEQY

V: TRBV29-1
size: many
J: TRBJ2-7
CDR3: SVIRMLGPNREQY

V: TRBV20-1
size: few
J: TRBJ1-2
CDR3: SAGPDREVDYGYT

V: TRBV5-1
size: .
J: TRBJ2-6
CDR3: ASSEGPPVDGANVLT

V: TRBV6-2/TRBV6-3
size: .
J: TRBJ2-1
CDR3: ASSYFRTGGRNEQF

V: TRBV4-2
size: few
J: TRBJ2-5
CDR3: ASSQDYNSGGIQETQY

V: TRBV19
size: .
J: TRBJ2-2
CDR3: ASSTGRGTGELF

V: TRBV5-1
size: few
J: TRBJ2-1
CDR3: ASSPEGQDNEQF

V: TRBV24-1
size: .
J: TRBJ1-2
CDR3: ATSDSGTAGHGGYT

V: TRBV7-2
size: few
J: TRBJ1-2
CDR3: ASSFIKITNYGYT

V: TRBV28
size: few
J: TRBJ2-3
CDR3: ASSLRGGPTSDTQY

V: TRBV20-1
size: few
J: TRBJ1-2
CDR3: SARDTGETGAYGYT

V: TRBV6-6
size: .
J: TRBJ2-1
CDR3: ASRGDRGLDEQF

V: TRBV5-1
size: .
J: TRBJ1-1
CDR3: ASKLAVGTEAF

V: TRBV9
size: .
J: TRBJ1-2
CDR3: ASSGFRIQGST

V: TRBV6-2/TRBV6-3
size: .
J: TRBJ2-1
CDR3: ASSSLAFLGQYNEQF

V: TRBV7-2
size: .
J: TRBJ2-7
CDR3: ASSLEDTTYEQY

V: TRBV12-3/TRBV12-4
size: few
J: TRBJ1-2
CDR3: ASSGHLYGYT

V: TRBV7-9
size: few
J: TRBJ2-5
CDR3: ASSLGSELGEQY

V: TRBV7-8
size: few
J: TRBJ2-7
CDR3: ASSLRILPYEQY

V: TRBV27
size: few
J: TRBJ2-1
CDR3: ASKRGELSEQF

V: TRBV28
size: few
J: TRBJ2-7
CDR3: ASSLLVGWYEQY

V: TRBV7-2
size: few
J: TRBJ1-2
CDR3: ASSFEQNNYGYT

V: TRBV7-2
size: .
J: TRBJ2-1
CDR3: ASILTEGGNEQF

V: TRBV6-2/TRBV6-3
size: .
J: TRBJ2-7
CDR3: ASINSRTGPSYEQY